The 32 T cell receptor beta chains presented below share a single source sample, sequenced in a study of blood T cell repertoires in COVID-19. Repertoires were generated with immunoSEQ multiplex PCR, while TCRdb's copy carries only in-frame clones and drops some. The sample lists some 67,000 clones, around 88% occurring once. The source material was peripheral blood. All receptors derive from a woman older than 75 with acute or convalescent COVID-19.

The chain employs TRBV10-2 and TRBJ2-4; 9 bases map to TRBD2. Germline V lookup: CDR1 WSHSY, CDR2 SAAADI. The J segment lost 0 bases and the V segment lost 10 bases, leaving 10 bases of the junction unmatched. The CDR3 spans 16 residues. The CDR3 DNA reads TGCGCCACTCGGAGTAGCGGGGGTTTAGCCAAAAACATTCAGTACTTC. Translation gives CATRSSGGLAKNIQYF.

This chain uses TRBV20-1 with TRBJ1-1; D possibly corresponds to TRBD1 (5 bases). The V gene's germline CDR1 is DFQATT and CDR2 SNEGSKA (reference sequence). CDR3 length: 11 residues. The V end was cut by 6 bases, the J end by 7 bases, with 12 bases between. CDR3 coding DNA: TGCAGTGCCACGGAGGGGAGTGAAGCTTTCTTT. Encoded protein: CSATEGSEAFF.

The J gene is TRBJ1-1, the V gene TRBV6-6; D gene unclear. V lost 5 bases and J 3 bases, leaving 10 bases between the germline ends. The CDR3 length is 13 residues. Looked up from germline, CDR1 is MNHNY and CDR2 is SVGAGI (reference sequence). CDR3 sequence reads: CASSRPGDTEAFF. CDR3 bases: TGTGCCAGCAGTCGACCCGGGGACACTGAAGCTTTCTTT.

This chain connects TRBV20-1 to TRBJ1-4, with D perhaps TRBD1 (5 bases). Germline values: CDR1 DFQATT, CDR2 SNEGSKA (reference sequence). Trimming left V 6 bases short and J 8 bases short, with 10 bases between. This CDR3 is 11 amino acids long. The chain's CDR3 is CSAITGEKLFF. The CDR3 DNA reads as TGCAGTGCCATTACAGGCGAAAAACTGTTTTTT.

This clone has just one count. The CDR3 reads CASSIRPRGDTQYF. CDR3 DNA sequence: TGTGCCAGTAGTATTCGGCCCAGAGGCGATACGCAGTATTTT. This chain uses TRBV19 with TRBJ2-3, with D hard to call. V shed 3 bases and J shed 6 bases, with 13 bases lying between them. Germline V lookup: CDR1 LNHDA, CDR2 SQIVND (reference sequence). This CDR3 has 14 residues. Full variable domain (rest looked up from reference TRBV19 and TRBJ2-3): DGGITQSPKYLFRKEGQNVTLSCEQNLNHDAMYWYRQDPGQGLRLIYYSQIVNDFQKGDIAEGYSVSREKKESFPLTVTSAQKNPTAFYLCASSIRPRGDTQYFGPGTRLTVL.

This sequence joins TRBV10-1 and TRBJ2-5; 9 bases fit TRBD2. J lost 2 bases, V lost 8 bases, and 6 bases had no gene match. Looked up from germline, CDR1 is WNHNN and CDR2 is SYGVQD (reference sequence). The CDR3 loop spans 14 amino acids. The CDR3 bases are TGCGCCAGCTGGCAGCGGGAGGATCAAGAGACCCAGTACTTC. It encodes CASWQREDQETQYF.

The CDR3, as DNA: TGTGCCAGCAGCGGCCGGACAGGGGGCGACGAGCAGTACTTC. Residues: CASSGRTGGDEQYF. This chain joins TRBV7-8 and TRBJ2-7, with TRBD1 matching over 11 bases. Germline values: CDR1 SGHVS, CDR2 FQNEAQ. The CDR3 is 14 amino acids. J gave up 5 bases and V 5 bases, and 5 bases lay outside the gene matches. The entire variable domain, with the rest obtained from reference TRBV7-8 and TRBJ2-7, is as follows: GAGVSQSPRYKVAKRGQDVALRCDPISGHVSLFWYQQALGQGPEFLTYFQNEAQLDKSGLPSDRFFAERPEGSVSTLKIQRTQQEDSAVYLCASSGRTGGDEQYFGPGTRLTVT.

This chain links TRBV5-1 with TRBJ1-2; 7 bases agree with TRBD1. The CDR3 is made up of 17 amino acids. The V gene end was trimmed by 3 bases and the J gene end by 0 bases; junction bases not matched to a gene: 11. Germline loops: CDR1 SGHRS, CDR2 YFSETQ. The CDR3 reads CASSYPTDRLANYGYTF. The CDR3 DNA sequence: TGCGCCAGCAGCTACCCGACGGACAGGCTGGCTAACTATGGCTACACCTTC.

In this sample, this clone turned up once. The chain joins TRBV19 to TRBJ2-1; TRBD2 agrees at 8 bases. The CDR3 spans 16 residues. Per germline, CDR1 LNHDA and CDR2 SQIVND (reference sequence). V was clipped by 4 bases and J by 6 bases; unmatched bases: 11. CDR3 sequence (DNA): TGTGCCAGTAGTAGGGGCCCCGGACTAGCCCTCAATGAGCAGTTCTTC. Translation gives CASSRGPGLALNEQFF.

The CDR3 region has the DNA TGTGCCAGCAGCTTTACAGGGTGGTGGAGCTCCTACAATGAGCAGTTCTTC. This encodes CASSFTGWWSSYNEQFF. V and J are TRBV11-2 and TRBJ2-1, with D possibly being TRBD1 (6 bases). CDR3 length equals 17 residues. Trimming cost V 3 bases and J 0 bases, with 15 bases left between them. The germline V gene has CDR1 SGHAT and CDR2 FQNNGV.

This clone was seen a few times. This chain joins TRBV2 and TRBJ1-2, with unresolved D. Deletions cut 2 bases from V and 5 bases from J, with 6 bases between. This CDR3 is built from 12 residues. Germline CDR1 is SNHLY and CDR2 is FYNNEI. This CDR3 is CASSETAYGYTF. In DNA, the CDR3 is TGTGCCAGCAGTGAAACAGCATATGGCTACACCTTC.

The chain employs TRBV30 and TRBJ1-5, with TRBD1 identical over 9 bases. This CDR3 comprises 14 residues. With V trimmed by 2 bases and J by 4 bases, 3 bases remained unmatched. The V gene's germline CDR1 is GTSNPN and CDR2 SVGIG (reference sequence). The CDR3: CAWSYGTGNQPQHF. Here the CDR3 DNA reads TGTGCCTGGAGTTACGGGACAGGGAATCAGCCCCAGCATTTT. The entire variable domain, with the rest obtained from reference TRBV30 and TRBJ1-5, is as follows: SQTIHQWPATLVQPVGSPLSLECTVEGTSNPNLYWYRQAAGRGLQLLFYSVGIGQISSEVPQNLSASRPQDRQFILSSKKLLLSDSGFYLCAWSYGTGNQPQHFGDGTRLSIL.

The gene calls are TRBV30 and TRBJ2-5; D not certain. The CDR3 consists of 14 residues. Trimming removed 2 bases at V and 6 bases at J, with 16 bases between. Germline values: CDR1 GTSNPN, CDR2 SVGIG (reference sequence). The CDR3, as DNA: TGTGCCTGGAGTCCCGGGTCTAGTGTTAAGACCCAGTACTTC. It yields the protein CAWSPGSSVKTQYF. The whole variable domain, filled in from reference TRBV30 and TRBJ2-5, reads SQTIHQWPATLVQPVGSPLSLECTVEGTSNPNLYWYRQAAGRGLQLLFYSVGIGQISSEVPQNLSASRPQDRQFILSSKKLLLSDSGFYLCAWSPGSSVKTQYFGPGTRLLVL.

Many counts were recorded for this clone. The J gene is TRBJ1-2, the V gene TRBV28; 9 bases align to TRBD1. The V segment lost 5 bases and the J segment 12 bases; nucleotides outside the gene matches: 7. The germline CDR1 and CDR2 sequences are MDHEN and SYDVKM. There are 12 residues in the CDR3. The DNA for the CDR3 is TGTGCCAGCAGTAGGAGACAGGGGGACGACACCTTC. As protein: CASSRRQGDDTF.

The CDR3 is CATSPSTGYNSPLHF. The CDR3 DNA is TGTGCCACCAGCCCTTCTACAGGGTATAATTCACCCCTCCACTTT. The V gene is TRBV15, the J gene TRBJ1-6; a weak D match, TRBD1 (6 bases). Germline lookup yields CDR1 LNHNV and CDR2 YYDKDF (reference sequence). The CDR3 is made up of 15 amino acids. V was trimmed by 5 bases and J by 4 bases, leaving 12 bases between them.

J is TRBJ1-5 and V is TRBV28, with unresolved D. This CDR3 has 16 amino acids. Trimming cost V 6 bases and J 2 bases, with 17 bases left between them. The germline gives CDR1 MDHEN, CDR2 SYDVKM. CDR3 nucleotides: TGTGCCAGCAGCTCCCTTGGGCTTGAGCGCAATCAGCCCCAGCATTTT. This encodes CASSSLGLERNQPQHF.

CDR3 residues: CASSLVSVTDTQYF. CDR3 nucleotide sequence: TGTGCCAGCAGCTTAGTGTCCGTCACAGATACGCAGTATTTT. The chain recombines TRBV7-2 with TRBJ2-3; no clear D. V was shortened by 1 base and J by 2 bases, with 7 bases between the two germline ends. CDR1 is SGHTA and CDR2 is FQGNSA in the germline V gene. The CDR3 is 14 amino acids.

This chain links TRBV28 with TRBJ1-2; 8 nucleotides line up with TRBD1. V was pared by 3 bases and J by 4 bases, with 10 bases of the junction left unmatched. Germline V gene data show CDR1 as MDHEN and CDR2 as SYDVKM. This CDR3 comprises 16 residues. The CDR3 region has the DNA TGTGCCAGCAGTTTCTCAACAGGGGGTTGGGGCTATGGCTACACCTTC. This sequence encodes CASSFSTGGWGYGYTF.

The chain joins TRBV7-2 to TRBJ1-5; 7 bases match TRBD1. This CDR3 region has 13 residues. J was trimmed by 9 bases and V by 5 bases; bases with no gene match: 7. Germline values: CDR1 SGHTA, CDR2 FQGNSA. Written as DNA, the CDR3 is TGTGCCAGCAGCCGAGACAGGGCGGGGCCCCAGCATTTT. It specifies CASSRDRAGPQHF.

The chain employs TRBV5-4 and TRBJ2-3; 10 nucleotides agree with TRBD2. V was clipped by 4 bases and J by 0 bases; unmatched bases: 5. The CDR3 contains 16 residues. Germline V gene data show CDR1 as SGHNT and CDR2 as YYREEE (reference sequence). This CDR3 reads CASSPSGSASTDTQYF. CDR3 nucleotide sequence: TGTGCCAGCAGCCCTAGCGGGAGCGCTAGCACAGATACGCAGTATTTT.

This clone was counted only a few times. The V call is TRBV15, the J call TRBJ2-1; no reliable D call. This CDR3 has 13 residues. V gave up 1 base and J gave up 4 bases, with 5 bases separating them. CDR1 is LNHNV, CDR2 YYDKDF, per germline (reference sequence). Here the CDR3 reads CATSRAQYNEQFF. The CDR3 DNA reads as TGTGCCACCAGCAGAGCCCAATACAATGAGCAGTTCTTC.

V and J are TRBV18 and TRBJ2-5; TRBD2 is a possible D gene (5 bases). The CDR3 runs 14 residues. V dropped 4 bases and J dropped 1 base, with 10 bases sitting between them. Looked up from germline, CDR1 is KGHSH and CDR2 is LQKENI. The CDR3: CASSLQTSQETQYF. The CDR3 DNA is TGTGCCAGCTCACTTCAAACTAGCCAAGAGACCCAGTACTTC.

The CDR3 region has the DNA TGTGCCAGCAGCCGCCAGGGCTCCTATAATTCACCCCTCCACTTT. Protein product: CASSRQGSYNSPLHF. This rearrangement joins TRBV7-8 to TRBJ1-6, with D possibly TRBD1 on 5 matching bases. CDR3 length equals 15 residues. Germline lookup yields CDR1 SGHVS and CDR2 FQNEAQ. V was cut by 5 bases and J by 0 bases, with 8 bases left in between.

The chain joins TRBV19 to TRBJ2-1; 10 bases align to TRBD1. There are 15 residues in the CDR3. Germline V gives CDR1 LNHDA, CDR2 SQIVND (reference sequence). V trimming: 3 bases; J trimming: 7 bases; junction bases outside the gene matches: 6. The CDR3 DNA is TGTGCCAGTAGTATTGACAGGGGGCTTAGGAATGAGCAGTTCTTC. This gives the protein CASSIDRGLRNEQFF.

The genes are TRBV4-2 and TRBJ1-4; D remains ambiguous. In germline, CDR1 is LGHNA, CDR2 YNFKEQ. Trimming pared 2 bases from V and 6 bases from J, leaving 13 bases between. CDR3 size: 15 residues. The CDR3 region is CASSQSVAEDEKLFF. The CDR3 DNA reads TGTGCCAGCAGCCAATCGGTCGCTGAGGATGAAAAACTGTTTTTT.

V gene TRBV19 combines with J gene TRBJ1-1; unclear D gene. Trimming took 3 bases from V and 1 from J, leaving 9 bases between them. This CDR3 comprises 14 residues. Germline-derived CDR1 and CDR2 are LNHDA and SQIVND (reference sequence). The CDR3 region is CASSMGPQNTEAFF. In DNA, the CDR3 is TGTGCCAGTAGTATGGGCCCCCAGAACACTGAAGCTTTCTTT.

This chain uses TRBV30 with TRBJ1-4; maybe TRBD1 (5 bases). The germline gives CDR1 GTSNPN, CDR2 SVGIG (reference sequence). The CDR3 extends over 15 amino acids. Trimming left V 2 bases short and J 5 bases short, with 15 bases between. The CDR3 spells CAWSPAGGGNEKLFF. The CDR3, as DNA: TGTGCCTGGAGTCCTGCGGGGGGTGGCAATGAAAAACTGTTTTTT. The full variable domain, completed using reference TRBV30 and TRBJ1-4, is SQTIHQWPATLVQPVGSPLSLECTVEGTSNPNLYWYRQAAGRGLQLLFYSVGIGQISSEVPQNLSASRPQDRQFILSSKKLLLSDSGFYLCAWSPAGGGNEKLFFGSGTQLSVL.

This clone was counted a few times. The V gene is TRBV29-1, the J gene TRBJ2-7, with 9 positions matching TRBD2. V lost 7 bases, J lost 1 base, and 8 bases stayed unmatched. This CDR3 is 14 amino acids long. CDR1 is SQVTM, CDR2 ANQGSEA, per germline. The CDR3 region has the DNA TGCAGCGCTAAGAGACTAGCGGAGTCCTACGAGCAGTACTTC. Protein sequence: CSAKRLAESYEQYF.

V is TRBV7-2 and J is TRBJ1-1, with TRBD1 as a possible D gene (5 bases). Germline V gives CDR1 SGHTA, CDR2 FQGNSA. Trimming removed 0 bases from V and 4 bases from J, with 15 bases in between. The CDR3 runs to 16 residues. In nucleotides, the CDR3 is TGTGCCAGCAGCTTAGCGATCGCGGGGGGGGGCACTGAAGCTTTCTTT. It specifies CASSLAIAGGGTEAFF.

The rearrangement uses TRBV18 and TRBJ1-5, with 7 bases lining up with TRBD1. The CDR3 loop spans 14 amino acids. Trimming removed 5 bases from V and 5 bases from J; junction bases left unmatched: 6. CDR1 is KGHSH and CDR2 is LQKENI in the germline V gene. The CDR3 protein is CASSSTGQDQPQHF. For the CDR3, the DNA is TGTGCCAGCTCATCGACAGGGCAGGATCAGCCCCAGCATTTT.

V usage is TRBV28 and J usage is TRBJ1-1; D gene uncertain. The CDR3 is 12 residues long. Germline V lookup: CDR1 MDHEN, CDR2 SYDVKM. V shed 7 bases and J shed 0 bases, with 6 bases lying between them. The CDR3 region has the DNA TGTGCCAGCAAGACACTGAACACTGAAGCTTTCTTT. Amino acids: CASKTLNTEAFF.

This chain links TRBV27 with TRBJ1-2; possibly TRBD1 for D (6 bases). The germline CDR1 and CDR2 sequences are MNHEY and SMNVEV (reference sequence). This CDR3 has 14 amino acids. Between the trimmed V and J ends, which lost 3 bases and 4 bases, there was a span of 12 bases. The CDR3 loop is CASSLRGRGYGYTF. Here the CDR3 DNA reads TGTGCCAGCAGTTTGAGGGGGAGGGGCTATGGCTACACCTTC.